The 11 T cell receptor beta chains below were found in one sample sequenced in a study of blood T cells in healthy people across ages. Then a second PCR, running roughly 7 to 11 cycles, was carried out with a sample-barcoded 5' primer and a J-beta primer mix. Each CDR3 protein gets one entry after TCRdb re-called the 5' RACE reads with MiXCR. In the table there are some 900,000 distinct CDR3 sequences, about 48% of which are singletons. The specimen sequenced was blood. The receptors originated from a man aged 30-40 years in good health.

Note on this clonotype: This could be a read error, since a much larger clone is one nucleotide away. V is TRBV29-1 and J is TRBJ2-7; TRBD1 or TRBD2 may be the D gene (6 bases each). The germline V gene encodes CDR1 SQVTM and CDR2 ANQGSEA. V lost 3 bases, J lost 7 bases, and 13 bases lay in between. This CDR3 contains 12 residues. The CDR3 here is CSVEGGLNEQYF. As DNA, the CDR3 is TGCAGCGTTGAGGGGGGCCTCAATGAGCAGTACTTC.

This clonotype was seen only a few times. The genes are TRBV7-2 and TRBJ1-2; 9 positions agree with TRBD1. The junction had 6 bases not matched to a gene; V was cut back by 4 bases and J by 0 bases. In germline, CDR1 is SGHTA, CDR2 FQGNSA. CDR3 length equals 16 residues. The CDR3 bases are TGTGCCAGCAGCTCTGGTGGACAGGGGACTAACTATGGCTACACCTTC. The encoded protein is CASSSGGQGTNYGYTF.

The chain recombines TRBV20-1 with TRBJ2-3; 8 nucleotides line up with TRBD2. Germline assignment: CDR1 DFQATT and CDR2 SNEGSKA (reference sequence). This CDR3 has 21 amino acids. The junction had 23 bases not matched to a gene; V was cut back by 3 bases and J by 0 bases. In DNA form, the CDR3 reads TGCAGTGCTAGCGCCGGGCCCCGGGCTAGCGGGTCTGATTCTAGCACAGATACGCAGTATTTT. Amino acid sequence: CSASAGPRASGSDSSTDTQYF.

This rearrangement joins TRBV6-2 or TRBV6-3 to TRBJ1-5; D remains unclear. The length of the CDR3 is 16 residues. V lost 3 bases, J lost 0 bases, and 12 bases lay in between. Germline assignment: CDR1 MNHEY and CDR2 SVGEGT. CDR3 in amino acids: CASSYPAEYSNQPQHF. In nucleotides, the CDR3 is TGTGCCAGCAGTTATCCGGCAGAATATAGCAATCAGCCCCAGCATTTT.

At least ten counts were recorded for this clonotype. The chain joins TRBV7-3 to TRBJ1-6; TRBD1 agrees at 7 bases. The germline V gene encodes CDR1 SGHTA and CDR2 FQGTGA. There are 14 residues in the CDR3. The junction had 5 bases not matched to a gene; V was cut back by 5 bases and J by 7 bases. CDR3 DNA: TGTGCCAGCAGCCCCGGGACAGCGAATTCACCCCTCCACTTT. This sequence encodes CASSPGTANSPLHF.

CDR3 amino acids: CSASVAAANTEAFF. The CDR3 bases are TGCAGTGCTAGTGTCGCGGCAGCGAACACTGAAGCTTTCTTT. This chain joins TRBV20-1 and TRBJ1-1; D uncertain. The CDR3 consists of 14 residues. V lost 3 bases and J 1 base, leaving 12 bases between the germline ends. Germline V gives CDR1 DFQATT, CDR2 SNEGSKA (reference sequence).

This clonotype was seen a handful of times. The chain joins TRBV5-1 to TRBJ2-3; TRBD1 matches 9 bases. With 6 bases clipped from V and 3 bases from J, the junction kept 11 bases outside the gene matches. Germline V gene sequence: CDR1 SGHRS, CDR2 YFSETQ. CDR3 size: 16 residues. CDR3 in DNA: TGCGCCAGCAAAAGGCTGCGACAGGGGGGAACAGATACGCAGTATTTT. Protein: CASKRLRQGGTDTQYF.

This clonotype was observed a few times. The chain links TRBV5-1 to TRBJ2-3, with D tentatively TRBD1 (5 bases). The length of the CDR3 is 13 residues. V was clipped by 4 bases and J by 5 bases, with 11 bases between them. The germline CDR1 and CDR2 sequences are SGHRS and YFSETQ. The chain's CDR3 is CASSLSRVDTQYF. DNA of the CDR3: TGCGCCAGCAGCCTTAGCAGGGTAGATACGCAGTATTTT.

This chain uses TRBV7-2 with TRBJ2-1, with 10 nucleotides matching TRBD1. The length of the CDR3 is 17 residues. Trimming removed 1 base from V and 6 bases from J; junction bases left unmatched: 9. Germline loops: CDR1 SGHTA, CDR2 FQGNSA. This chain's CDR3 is CASSLERRQGAGNEQFF. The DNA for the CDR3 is TGTGCCAGCAGCTTAGAAAGAAGACAGGGGGCCGGCAATGAGCAGTTCTTC.

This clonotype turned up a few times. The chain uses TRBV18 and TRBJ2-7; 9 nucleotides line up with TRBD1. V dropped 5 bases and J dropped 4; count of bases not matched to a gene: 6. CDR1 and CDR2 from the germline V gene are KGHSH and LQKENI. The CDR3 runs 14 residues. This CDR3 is CASSTGTGYYEQYF. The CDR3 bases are TGTGCCAGCTCAACCGGGACAGGGTATTACGAGCAGTACTTC.

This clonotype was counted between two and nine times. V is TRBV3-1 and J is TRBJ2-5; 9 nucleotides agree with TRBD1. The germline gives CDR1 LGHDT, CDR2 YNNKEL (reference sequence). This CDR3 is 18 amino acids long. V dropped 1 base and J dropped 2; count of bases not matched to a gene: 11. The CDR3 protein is CASSQGAGTGKDQETQYF. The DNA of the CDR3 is TGTGCCAGCAGCCAAGGGGCCGGGACAGGGAAAGATCAAGAGACCCAGTACTTC.